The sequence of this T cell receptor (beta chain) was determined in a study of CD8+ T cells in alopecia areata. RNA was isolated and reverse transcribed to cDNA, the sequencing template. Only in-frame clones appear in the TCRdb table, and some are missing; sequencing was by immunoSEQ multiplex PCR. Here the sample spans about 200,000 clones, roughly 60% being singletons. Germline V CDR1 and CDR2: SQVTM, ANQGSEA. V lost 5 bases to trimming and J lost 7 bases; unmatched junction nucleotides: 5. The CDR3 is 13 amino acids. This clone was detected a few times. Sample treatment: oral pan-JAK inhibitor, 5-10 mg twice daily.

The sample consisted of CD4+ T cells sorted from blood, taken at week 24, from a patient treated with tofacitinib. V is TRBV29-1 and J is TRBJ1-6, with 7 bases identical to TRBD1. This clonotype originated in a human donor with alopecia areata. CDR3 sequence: CSVRDRLNSPLHF. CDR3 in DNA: TGCAGCGTTCGGGACAGACTAAATTCACCCCTCCACTTT. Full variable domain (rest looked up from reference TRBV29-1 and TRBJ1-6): SAVISQKPSRDICQRGTSLTIQCQVDSQVTMMFWYRQQPGQSLTLIATANQGSEATYESGFVIDKFPISRPNLTFSTLTVSNMSPEDSSIYLCSVRDRLNSPLHFGNGTRLTVT.